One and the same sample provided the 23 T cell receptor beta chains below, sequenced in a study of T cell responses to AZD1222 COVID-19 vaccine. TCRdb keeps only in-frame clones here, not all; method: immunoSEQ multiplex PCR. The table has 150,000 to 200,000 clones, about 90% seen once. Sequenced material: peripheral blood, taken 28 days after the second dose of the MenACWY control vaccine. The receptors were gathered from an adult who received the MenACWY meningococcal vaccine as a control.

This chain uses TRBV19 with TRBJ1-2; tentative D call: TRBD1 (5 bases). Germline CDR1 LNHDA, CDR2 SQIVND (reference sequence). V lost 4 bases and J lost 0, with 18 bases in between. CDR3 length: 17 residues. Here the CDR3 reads CASSRISGDGTNYGYTF. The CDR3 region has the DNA TGTGCCAGTAGTAGGATCAGCGGGGACGGAACTAACTATGGCTACACCTTC.

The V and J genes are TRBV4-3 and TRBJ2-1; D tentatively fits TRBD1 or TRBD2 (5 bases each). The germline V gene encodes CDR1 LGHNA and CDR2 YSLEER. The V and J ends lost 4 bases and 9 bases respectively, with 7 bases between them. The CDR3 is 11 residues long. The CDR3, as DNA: TGCGCCAGCAGCCCCGGGACTGAGCAGTTCTTC. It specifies CASSPGTEQFF.

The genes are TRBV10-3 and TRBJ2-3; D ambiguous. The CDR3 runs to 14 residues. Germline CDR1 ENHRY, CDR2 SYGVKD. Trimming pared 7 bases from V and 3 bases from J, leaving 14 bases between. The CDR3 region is CAIKIQSITDTQYF. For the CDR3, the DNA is TGTGCCATCAAAATTCAGAGCATAACAGATACGCAGTATTTT.

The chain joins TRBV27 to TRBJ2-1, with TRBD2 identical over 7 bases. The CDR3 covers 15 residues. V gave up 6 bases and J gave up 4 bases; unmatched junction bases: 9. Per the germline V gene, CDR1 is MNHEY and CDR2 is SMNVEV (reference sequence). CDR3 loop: CASSLTSGVYNEQFF. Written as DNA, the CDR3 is TGTGCCAGCAGCCTGACCAGCGGGGTTTACAATGAGCAGTTCTTC.

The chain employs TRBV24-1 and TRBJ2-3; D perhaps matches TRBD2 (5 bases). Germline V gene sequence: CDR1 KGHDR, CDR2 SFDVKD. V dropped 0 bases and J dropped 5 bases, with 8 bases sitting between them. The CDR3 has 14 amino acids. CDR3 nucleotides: TGTGCCACCAGTGATTTGCACCGGGGAGATACGCAGTATTTT. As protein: CATSDLHRGDTQYF.

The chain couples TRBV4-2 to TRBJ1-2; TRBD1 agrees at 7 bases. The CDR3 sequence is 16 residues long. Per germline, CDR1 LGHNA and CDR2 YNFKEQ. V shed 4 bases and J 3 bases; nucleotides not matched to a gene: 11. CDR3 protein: CASSRRTGDDYYGYTF. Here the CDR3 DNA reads TGTGCCAGCAGCCGCCGGACAGGAGACGATTACTATGGCTACACCTTC.

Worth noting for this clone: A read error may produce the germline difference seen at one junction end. Written as DNA, the CDR3 is TGTGCCAGCAGTGAAAGTAGGACGGCCAGGGGGCGTAGATTT. Its translation is CASSESRTARGRRF. The V and J genes are TRBV6-1 and TRBJ2-2; 8 nucleotides match TRBD1. The CDR3 extends over 14 amino acids. Per germline, CDR1 MNHNS and CDR2 SASEGT.

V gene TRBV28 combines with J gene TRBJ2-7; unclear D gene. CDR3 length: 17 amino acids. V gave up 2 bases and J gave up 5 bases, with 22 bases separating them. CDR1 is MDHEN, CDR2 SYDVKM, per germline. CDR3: CASSLSTLAPKRDEQYF. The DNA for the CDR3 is TGTGCCAGCAGTTTAAGTACGCTCGCGCCTAAACGAGACGAGCAGTACTTC. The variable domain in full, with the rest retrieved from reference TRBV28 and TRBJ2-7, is DVKVTQSSRYLVKRTGEKVFLECVQDMDHENMFWYRQDPGLGLRLIYFSYDVKMKEKGDIPEGYSVSREKKERFSLILESASTNQTSMYLCASSLSTLAPKRDEQYFGPGTRLTVT.

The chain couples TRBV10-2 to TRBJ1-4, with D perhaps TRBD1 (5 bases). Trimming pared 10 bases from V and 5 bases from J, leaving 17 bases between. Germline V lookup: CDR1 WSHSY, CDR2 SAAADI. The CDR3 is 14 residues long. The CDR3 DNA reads TGCGCCACCCAGATAACGGGGGAAAATGAAAAACTGTTTTTT. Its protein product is CATQITGENEKLFF.

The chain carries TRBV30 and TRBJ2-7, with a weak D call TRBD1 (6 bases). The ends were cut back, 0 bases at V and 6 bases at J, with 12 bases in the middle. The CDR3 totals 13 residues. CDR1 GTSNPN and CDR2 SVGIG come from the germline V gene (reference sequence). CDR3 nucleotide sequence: TGTGCCTGGAGTGTAGGACAGTCGTCCGAGCAGTACTTC. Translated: CAWSVGQSSEQYF.

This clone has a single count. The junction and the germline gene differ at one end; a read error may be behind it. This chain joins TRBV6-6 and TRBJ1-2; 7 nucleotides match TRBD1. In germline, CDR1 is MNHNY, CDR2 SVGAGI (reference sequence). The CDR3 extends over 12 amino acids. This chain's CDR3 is CHAGGQNYGYTF. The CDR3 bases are TGCCACGCAGGGGGACAGAACTATGGCTACACCTTC.

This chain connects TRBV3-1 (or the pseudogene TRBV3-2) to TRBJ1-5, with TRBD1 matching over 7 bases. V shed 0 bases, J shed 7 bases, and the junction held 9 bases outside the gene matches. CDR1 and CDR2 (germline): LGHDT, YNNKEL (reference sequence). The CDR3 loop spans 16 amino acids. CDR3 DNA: TGTGCCAGCAGCCAAGATCAATCAGGGGGAGGACAGCCCCAGCATTTT. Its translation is CASSQDQSGGGQPQHF.

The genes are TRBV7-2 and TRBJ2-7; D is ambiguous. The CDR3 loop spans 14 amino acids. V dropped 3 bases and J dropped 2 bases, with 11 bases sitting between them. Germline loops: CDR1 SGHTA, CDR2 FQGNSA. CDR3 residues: CASSFDSGPYEQYF. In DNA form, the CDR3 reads TGTGCCAGCAGCTTTGACTCTGGACCCTACGAGCAGTACTTC. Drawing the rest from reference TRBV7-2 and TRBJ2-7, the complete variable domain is GAGVSQSPSNKVTEKGKDVELRCDPISGHTALYWYRQSLGQGLEFLIYFQGNSAPDKSGLPSDRFSAERTGGSVSTLTIQRTQQEDSAVYLCASSFDSGPYEQYFGPGTRLTVT.

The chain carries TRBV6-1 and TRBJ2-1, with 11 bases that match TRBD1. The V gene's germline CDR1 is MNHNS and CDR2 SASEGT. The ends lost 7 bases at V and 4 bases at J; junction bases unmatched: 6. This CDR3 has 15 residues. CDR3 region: CASTPGQGVYNEQFF. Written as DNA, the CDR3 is TGTGCCAGCACCCCGGGACAGGGGGTATACAATGAGCAGTTCTTC.

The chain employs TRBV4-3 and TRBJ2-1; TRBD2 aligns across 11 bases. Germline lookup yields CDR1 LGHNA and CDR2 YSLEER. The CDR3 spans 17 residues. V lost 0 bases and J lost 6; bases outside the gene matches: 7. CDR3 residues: CASSQDPTSGISNEQFF. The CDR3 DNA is TGCGCCAGCAGCCAAGATCCGACTAGCGGGATTAGCAATGAGCAGTTCTTC.

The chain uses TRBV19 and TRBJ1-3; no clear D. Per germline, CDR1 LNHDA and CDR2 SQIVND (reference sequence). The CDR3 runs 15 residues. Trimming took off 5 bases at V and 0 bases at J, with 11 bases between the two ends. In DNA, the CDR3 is TGTGCCAGTAGTCTAGCGTCGGGCTCTGGAAACACCATATATTTT. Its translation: CASSLASGSGNTIYF. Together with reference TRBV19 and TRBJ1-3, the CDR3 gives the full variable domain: DGGITQSPKYLFRKEGQNVTLSCEQNLNHDAMYWYRQDPGQGLRLIYYSQIVNDFQKGDIAEGYSVSREKKESFPLTVTSAQKNPTAFYLCASSLASGSGNTIYFGEGSWLTVV.

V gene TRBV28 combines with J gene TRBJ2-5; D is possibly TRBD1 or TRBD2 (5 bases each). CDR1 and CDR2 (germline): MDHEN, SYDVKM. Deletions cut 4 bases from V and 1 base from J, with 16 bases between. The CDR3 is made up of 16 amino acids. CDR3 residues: CASSYRDRRAQETQYF. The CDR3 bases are TGTGCCAGCAGTTACCGGGACCGCCGAGCCCAAGAGACCCAGTACTTC.

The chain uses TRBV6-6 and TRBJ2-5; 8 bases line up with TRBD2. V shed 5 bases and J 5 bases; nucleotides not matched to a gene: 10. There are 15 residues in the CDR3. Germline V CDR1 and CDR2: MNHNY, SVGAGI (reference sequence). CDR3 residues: CASSPRGGKGETQYF. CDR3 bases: TGTGCCAGCAGTCCTCGCGGGGGGAAGGGGGAGACCCAGTACTTC.

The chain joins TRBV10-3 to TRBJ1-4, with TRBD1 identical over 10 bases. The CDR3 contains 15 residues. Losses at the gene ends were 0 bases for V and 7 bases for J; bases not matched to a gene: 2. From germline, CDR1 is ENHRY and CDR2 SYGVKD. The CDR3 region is CAISESGQGVEKLFF. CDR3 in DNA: TGTGCCATCAGTGAGTCAGGACAGGGGGTTGAAAAACTGTTTTTT.

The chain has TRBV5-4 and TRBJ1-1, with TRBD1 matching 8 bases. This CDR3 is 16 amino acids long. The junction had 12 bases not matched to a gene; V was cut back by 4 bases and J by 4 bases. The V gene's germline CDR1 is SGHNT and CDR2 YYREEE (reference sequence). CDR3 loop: CASSATGQGGRTEAFF. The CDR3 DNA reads TGTGCCAGCAGCGCCACAGGACAGGGCGGACGCACTGAAGCTTTCTTT.

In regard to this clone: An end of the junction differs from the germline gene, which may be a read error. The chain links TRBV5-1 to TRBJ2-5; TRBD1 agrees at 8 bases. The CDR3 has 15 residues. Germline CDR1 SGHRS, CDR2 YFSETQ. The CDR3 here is CASRLGTGFQETQYF. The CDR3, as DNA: TGCGCCAGCAGGTTGGGGACAGGCTTCCAAGAGACCCAGTACTTC. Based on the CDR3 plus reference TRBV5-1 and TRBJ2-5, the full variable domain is KAGVTQTPRYLIKTRGQQVTLSCSPISGHRSVSWYQQTPGQGLQFLFEYFSETQRNKGNFPGRFSGRQFSNSRSEMNVSTLELGDSALYLCASRLGTGFQETQYFGPGTRLLVL.

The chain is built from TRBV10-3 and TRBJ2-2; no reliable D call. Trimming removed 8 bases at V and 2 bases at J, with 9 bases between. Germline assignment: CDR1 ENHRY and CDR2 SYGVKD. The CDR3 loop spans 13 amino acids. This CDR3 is CAIGPSNTGELFF. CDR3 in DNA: TGTGCCATCGGCCCGTCCAACACCGGGGAGCTGTTTTTT.

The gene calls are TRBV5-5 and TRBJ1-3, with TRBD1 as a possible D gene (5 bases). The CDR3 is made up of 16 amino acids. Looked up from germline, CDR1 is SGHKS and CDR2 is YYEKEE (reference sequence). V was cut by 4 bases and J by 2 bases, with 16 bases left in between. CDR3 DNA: TGTGCCAGCAGCCCGGGACTACTAGGCGCTGGAAACACCATATATTTT. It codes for CASSPGLLGAGNTIYF.